This entry is about one TCR beta chain. The data derive from a study of identifying expanded T cells in peripheral blood. During the collection period, no donor immune events like infections were recorded. Repertoires were generated with immunoSEQ multiplex PCR, while TCRdb's copy carries only in-frame clones and drops some. The sample lists approximately 110,000 clones, 75% to 90% occurring once. The sequenced material came from blood. The TCR sequence derives from a person aged 18 to 75 in good health.

CDR3 DNA: TGTGCCAGCAGCTCAGGGGTAGGCTCCTACGAGCAGTACTTC. Its protein is CASSSGVGSYEQYF. This chain joins TRBV5-6 and TRBJ2-7, with a tentative D call TRBD1 (6 bases). CDR3 length equals 14 residues. The ends were cut back, 3 bases at V and 0 bases at J, with 10 bases in the middle. Germline CDR1 and CDR2: SGHDT and YYEEEE.